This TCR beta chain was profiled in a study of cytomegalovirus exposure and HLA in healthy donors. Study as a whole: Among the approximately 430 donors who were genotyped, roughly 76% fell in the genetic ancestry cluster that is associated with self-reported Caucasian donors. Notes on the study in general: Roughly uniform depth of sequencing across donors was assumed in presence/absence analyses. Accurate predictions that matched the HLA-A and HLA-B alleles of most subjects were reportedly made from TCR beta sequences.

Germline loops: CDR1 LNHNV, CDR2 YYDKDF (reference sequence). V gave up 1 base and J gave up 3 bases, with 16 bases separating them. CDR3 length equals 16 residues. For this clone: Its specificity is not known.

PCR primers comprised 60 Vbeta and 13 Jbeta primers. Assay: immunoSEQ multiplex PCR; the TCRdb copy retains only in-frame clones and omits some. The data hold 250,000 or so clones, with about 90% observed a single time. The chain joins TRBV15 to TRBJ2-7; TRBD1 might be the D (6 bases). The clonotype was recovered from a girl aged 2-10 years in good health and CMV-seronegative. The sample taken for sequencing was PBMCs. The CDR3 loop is CATSRVSSIGGYEQYF. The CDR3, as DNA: TGTGCCACCAGCAGAGTGTCCTCAATAGGGGGCTACGAGCAGTACTTC.